This TCR beta chain is drawn from a study of beta chain features in type 1 diabetes. TCRB transcripts that were expressed got sequenced, as all of the isolated RNA had been reverse transcribed. Mean read depth for naive, central memory and regulatory T cell samples was 3.5 million to 4.5 million reads. The method was immunoSEQ multiplex PCR; TCRdb's version includes in-frame clones alone and lacks a portion of them. The sample includes about 370,000 clones, 9.6% of them seen just once. This CDR3 has 14 residues. CDR1 and CDR2 from the germline V gene are SGHVS and FNYEAQ. The V and J ends lost 6 bases and 0 bases respectively, with 9 bases between them. On average, the one heparinised blood draw given by each donor was roughly 100 mL. Every sorted population was more than 98% pure. Study findings and constraints: Across all four CD4+ subsets, people with type 1 diabetes showed modestly shorter TCRB CDR3s.

This clone has just a few counts. As yet, its antigen is unknown. The rearrangement links TRBV7-6 to TRBJ2-4; D is possibly TRBD1 (6 bases). The clonotype comes from a young man with type 1 diabetes. Sequenced input: central memory CD4+ T cells from blood. The DNA of the CDR3 is TGTGCCAGCAGTCAGGGGTTAGCCAAAAACATTCAGTACTTC. Translation gives CASSQGLAKNIQYF.